What follows are 23 T cell receptor beta chains derived from one specimen sequenced in a study of response to subunit inactivated influenza vaccine. Via MiXCR, TCRdb re-called the RT-PCR reads, giving one row per CDR3 protein. The data show approximately 300,000 distinct CDR3 sequences, 20% to 25% seen once. Here the sequenced sample was PBMCs from blood, taken roughly 20 months after vaccination. The origin of the receptors is a man between 45 and 75 years old who received an inactivated influenza vaccine.

This clonotype occurred a few times. The V and J genes are TRBV20-1 and TRBJ2-1; D is unresolved. Trimming removed 6 bases from V and 10 bases from J, with 10 bases in between. Germline CDR1 is DFQATT and CDR2 is SNEGSKA (reference sequence). The CDR3 spans 10 residues. The CDR3 region is CSAGVGEQFF. CDR3 nucleotides: TGCAGTGCCGGCGTCGGGGAGCAGTTCTTC.

The V call is TRBV20-1, the J call TRBJ1-5, with 7 bases identical to TRBD1. Unmatched junction bases numbered 3, after V lost 3 bases and J lost 4 bases. Germline V gives CDR1 DFQATT, CDR2 SNEGSKA (reference sequence). CDR3 length: 13 residues. In DNA, the CDR3 is TGCAGTGCTAGCCGGGACAGAAATCAGCCCCAGCATTTT. Translation gives CSASRDRNQPQHF.

The table lists this clonotype with a few counts. One junction end disagrees with the germline gene, perhaps due to a read error. V gene TRBV6-2 or TRBV6-3 combines with J gene TRBJ1-5, with TRBD1 identical over 7 bases. The length of the CDR3 is 17 residues. Germline CDR1 MNHEY, CDR2 SVGEGT. The CDR3 reads CASNYKHGTAGNQPQHF. In DNA, the CDR3 is TGTGCCAGCAATTACAAACATGGGACAGCCGGTAATCAGCCCCAGCATTTT.

This clonotype was seen a handful of times. The chain employs TRBV18 and TRBJ1-5; no clear D. V was trimmed by 2 bases and J by 7 bases, leaving 6 bases between them. The germline gives CDR1 KGHSH, CDR2 LQKENI. This CDR3 is built from 12 residues. CDR3 loop: CASSPGVQPQHF. For the CDR3, the DNA is TGTGCCAGCTCACCAGGGGTCCAGCCCCAGCATTTT. Filled out from reference TRBV18 and TRBJ1-5, the complete variable domain reads NAGVMQNPRHLVRRRGQEARLRCSPMKGHSHVYWYRQLPEEGLKFMVYLQKENIIDESGMPKERFSAEFPKEGPSILRIQQVVRGDSAAYFCASSPGVQPQHFGDGTRLSIL.

V gene TRBV7-2 combines with J gene TRBJ1-1, with 8 positions matching TRBD1. This CDR3 is 13 amino acids long. Trimming removed 2 bases from V and 8 bases from J; junction bases left unmatched: 4. Germline V CDR1 and CDR2: SGHTA, FQGNSA. CDR3: CASSLNRGGEAFF. Here the CDR3 DNA reads TGTGCCAGCAGCTTAAACAGGGGGGGCGAAGCTTTCTTT.

This clonotype was detected ten times or more. The rearrangement uses TRBV7-8 and TRBJ1-6; D not certain. Germline V gene lookup returns CDR1 SGHVS and CDR2 FQNEAQ. This CDR3 is 11 amino acids long. The V and J ends lost 1 base and 14 bases respectively, with 6 bases between them. The CDR3 here is CASSLGEALHF. CDR3 in DNA: TGTGCCAGCAGCTTAGGAGAGGCCCTCCACTTT.

This clonotype was recorded a few times. The rearrangement uses TRBV10-3 and TRBJ2-5, with D maybe TRBD1 (6 bases). V was clipped by 5 bases and J by 0 bases, with 19 bases between them. The CDR3 covers 17 residues. The germline gives CDR1 ENHRY, CDR2 SYGVKD. The CDR3 loop reads CAISSGTTGAHQETQYF. As DNA, the CDR3 is TGTGCCATCAGTAGTGGGACAACTGGAGCACACCAAGAGACCCAGTACTTC.

The V call is TRBV6-2 or TRBV6-3, the J call TRBJ1-4, with D hard to call. Germline V gene sequence: CDR1 MNHEY, CDR2 SVGEGT. The V end was cut by 0 bases, the J end by 0 bases, with 11 bases between. The CDR3 extends over 17 amino acids. The CDR3 is CASSYSALGATNEKLFF. The CDR3 nucleotides read TGTGCCAGCAGTTACTCCGCATTGGGTGCAACTAATGAAAAACTGTTTTTT.

Note on this clonotype: Because it lacks the conserved phenylalanine or tryptophan at the end, this CDR3 is likely a read error. The V call is TRBV24-1, the J call TRBJ2-5; 7 bases are a match to TRBD2. This CDR3 region has 15 residues. V lost 7 bases and J lost 4; bases outside the gene matches: 11. Germline CDR1 reads KGHDR; CDR2 reads SFDVKD. This CDR3 is CATSHPGGVSETQYL. The CDR3 nucleotides are TGTGCCACCAGCCACCCTGGGGGGGTTTCAGAGACCCAGTACTTA.

The CDR3 DNA is TGTGCCAGCAGTCCGCGGGACACTGTACGCTTATCCTACAATGAGCAGTTCTTC. This gives the protein CASSPRDTVRLSYNEQFF. The chain couples TRBV12-3 or TRBV12-4 to TRBJ2-1; D is possibly TRBD1 or TRBD2 (6 bases each). The length of the CDR3 is 18 residues. The V and J ends lost 5 bases and 1 base respectively, with 21 bases between them.

This clonotype has a count of ten or more. The chain is built from TRBV20-1 and TRBJ1-1; D is undetermined. CDR3 size: 14 residues. V lost 3 bases and J lost 2, with 13 bases in between. Germline V gene lookup returns CDR1 DFQATT and CDR2 SNEGSKA (reference sequence). As DNA, the CDR3 is TGCAGTGCTAGTGGGTTCGGCGGAAACACTGAAGCTTTCTTT. It yields the protein CSASGFGGNTEAFF.

Here the CDR3 DNA reads TGCAGTGCTGAGTCAGAGGAGCAGTACTTC. Translation: CSAESEEQYF. The chain has TRBV20-1 and TRBJ2-7; D gene ambiguous. With 5 bases removed from V and 7 bases from J, the gap between germline ends came to 9 bases. Germline-derived CDR1 and CDR2 are DFQATT and SNEGSKA (reference sequence). This CDR3 contains 10 residues.

The chain couples TRBV20-1 to TRBJ1-5; possible D gene TRBD1, 6 bases. This CDR3 region has 13 residues. V was pared by 6 bases and J by 5 bases, with 14 bases between. Germline V lookup: CDR1 DFQATT, CDR2 SNEGSKA (reference sequence). This CDR3 is CSAVRGVDQPQHF. The CDR3 bases are TGCAGTGCCGTCAGGGGCGTCGATCAGCCCCAGCATTTT.

This clonotype was observed many times. The chain joins TRBV20-1 to TRBJ1-4; no firm D call. Trimming removed 3 bases from V and 4 bases from J, with 9 bases in between. Germline V gene sequence: CDR1 DFQATT, CDR2 SNEGSKA (reference sequence). CDR3 length equals 13 residues. In nucleotides, the CDR3 is TGCAGTGCTAGGGGCGGGAATAATGAAAAACTGTTTTTT. As protein: CSARGGNNEKLFF.

The V call is TRBV20-1, the J call TRBJ2-1; 7 bases fit TRBD2. CDR3 length equals 12 residues. The ends lost 3 bases at V and 5 bases at J; junction bases unmatched: 1. Germline CDR1 and CDR2: DFQATT and SNEGSKA (reference sequence). The CDR3 DNA follows: TGCAGTGCTAGTCTAGCGGACAATGAGCAGTTCTTC. Translating it yields CSASLADNEQFF.

Only a few counts were recorded for this clonotype. V gene TRBV3-1 combines with J gene TRBJ1-6, with D hard to call. Per the germline V gene, CDR1 is LGHDT and CDR2 is YNNKEL (reference sequence). The CDR3 loop spans 14 amino acids. With 2 bases removed from V and 7 bases from J, the gap between germline ends came to 9 bases. CDR3 sequence (DNA): TGTGCCAGCAGCCAAACTAGGAGCAATTCACCCCTCCACTTT. This gives the protein CASSQTRSNSPLHF.

This chain joins TRBV20-1 and TRBJ2-3; TRBD2 is a possible D gene (5 bases). The CDR3 spans 12 residues. Germline assignment: CDR1 DFQATT and CDR2 SNEGSKA (reference sequence). Trimming left V 5 bases short and J 2 bases short, with 8 bases between. The DNA of the CDR3 is TGCAGTGCTGACTACAACACAGATACGCAGTATTTT. This encodes CSADYNTDTQYF.

This clonotype was seen a handful of times. The V and J genes are TRBV6-5 and TRBJ1-5, with D maybe TRBD1 (6 bases). V lost 3 bases and J 6 bases, leaving 12 bases between the germline ends. CDR3 size: 14 residues. The germline V gene has CDR1 MNHEY and CDR2 SVGAGI. The CDR3 coding sequence is TGTGCCAGCAGTTATGGGGGGGCTGGTCAGCCCCAGCATTTT. Translation: CASSYGGAGQPQHF.

This clonotype was observed many times. The chain links TRBV12-3 or TRBV12-4 to TRBJ1-2, with TRBD1 as a possible D gene (5 bases). The CDR3 length is 12 residues. V was pared by 6 bases and J by 9 bases, with 14 bases between. The DNA of the CDR3 is TGTGCCAGCAGGCCCTCGGGGGTTCGCTACACCTTC. Translating it yields CASRPSGVRYTF.

The chain uses TRBV13 and TRBJ2-3, with TRBD2 matching over 8 bases. This CDR3 spans 15 amino acids. The J segment lost 4 bases and the V segment lost 8 bases, leaving 11 bases of the junction unmatched. The germline V gene encodes CDR1 PRHDT and CDR2 FYEKMQ (reference sequence). The CDR3 here is CASLPGGIGADTQYF. The CDR3 DNA reads TGTGCCAGCCTCCCGGGGGGGATAGGTGCAGATACGCAGTATTTT.

V is TRBV5-1 and J is TRBJ2-1; tentative D call: TRBD2 (5 bases). CDR3 length: 16 amino acids. Germline-derived CDR1 and CDR2 are SGHRS and YFSETQ. Trimming pared 4 bases from V and 9 bases from J, leaving 23 bases between. The DNA of the CDR3 is TGCGCCAGCAGCCCTCGACCAGCGGAGGTCGGAGGTGAGCAGTTCTTC. It translates to CASSPRPAEVGGEQFF.

This chain connects TRBV12-3 or TRBV12-4 to TRBJ2-7; 9 bases line up with TRBD2. The CDR3 has 15 amino acids. Trimming cost V 3 bases and J 0 bases; bases outside gene matches: 3. CDR3 protein: CASSFLAGSSYEQYF. CDR3 DNA: TGTGCCAGCAGTTTTCTAGCGGGGAGCTCCTACGAGCAGTACTTC.

Comment on this clonotype: The junction differs from germline at one of its ends, possibly a read error. This chain links TRBV3-1 with TRBJ2-1, with 9 positions matching TRBD2. Germline CDR1 is LGHDT and CDR2 is YNNKEL (reference sequence). This CDR3 is built from 13 residues. This CDR3 is CASSRLAVDEQFF. CDR3 in DNA: TGTGCTAGCAGTCGACTAGCGGTAGATGAGCAGTTCTTC.